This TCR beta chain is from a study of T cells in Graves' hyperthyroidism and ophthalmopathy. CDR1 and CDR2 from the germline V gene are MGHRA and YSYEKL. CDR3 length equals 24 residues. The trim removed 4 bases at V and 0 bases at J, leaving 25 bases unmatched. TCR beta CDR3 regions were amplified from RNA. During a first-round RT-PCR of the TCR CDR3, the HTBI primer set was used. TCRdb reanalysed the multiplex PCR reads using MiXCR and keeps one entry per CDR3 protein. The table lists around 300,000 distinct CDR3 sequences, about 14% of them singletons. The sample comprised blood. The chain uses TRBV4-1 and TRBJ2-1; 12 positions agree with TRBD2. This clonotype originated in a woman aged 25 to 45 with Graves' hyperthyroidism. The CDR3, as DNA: TGCGCCAGCAGCCGAATACAGGGGGTCGGACTAGCGGGAAGATGGGGAGCCTCCTACAATGAGCAGTTCTTC. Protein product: CASSRIQGVGLAGRWGASYNEQFF.